Following are 8 T cell receptor beta chains from one sample sequenced in a study of T cell responses to AZD1222 COVID-19 vaccine. The protocol was immunoSEQ multiplex PCR, while the TCRdb copy is restricted to in-frame clones and leaves out a portion. The sample carries some 100,000 clones, more than 85% recorded once. Sequenced here: peripheral blood, sampled 28 days after the second AZD1222 dose. Receptors originate from an adult who received the AZD1222 COVID-19 vaccine.

This clone was found once. The V call is TRBV5-1, the J call TRBJ1-2; 7 bases agree with TRBD1. This CDR3 contains 14 residues. The ends lost 4 bases at V and 8 bases at J; junction bases unmatched: 11. Germline V lookup: CDR1 SGHRS, CDR2 YFSETQ. The CDR3 DNA follows: TGCGCCAGCAGCGCCTCGACAGGGTCCGCGGGCTACACCTTC. Encoded protein: CASSASTGSAGYTF.

The chain links TRBV6-6 to TRBJ2-5; D perhaps matches TRBD2 (6 bases). Deletions cut 3 bases from V and 5 bases from J, with 16 bases between. Germline loops: CDR1 MNHNY, CDR2 SVGAGI (reference sequence). The CDR3 length is 15 residues. DNA of the CDR3: TGTGCCAGCAGTTATGTCGGGACCCGGGGGGAGACCCAGTACTTC. This codes for CASSYVGTRGETQYF.

V and J are TRBV7-9 and TRBJ2-7, with 11 bases fitting TRBD1. V shed 4 bases, J shed 1 base, and the junction held 3 bases outside the gene matches. The V gene's germline CDR1 is SEHNR and CDR2 FQNEAQ (reference sequence). The CDR3 contains 15 residues. The CDR3 reads CASSWGQGGSYEQYF. CDR3 DNA sequence: TGTGCCAGCAGCTGGGGACAGGGGGGTTCCTACGAGCAGTACTTC.

V is TRBV28 and J is TRBJ1-5; D uncertain. Trimming pared 7 bases from V and 1 base from J, leaving 11 bases between. This CDR3 spans 14 amino acids. Per germline, CDR1 MDHEN and CDR2 SYDVKM. The CDR3 spells CASNRGSSNQPQHF. In DNA form, the CDR3 reads TGTGCCAGCAACCGGGGATCAAGCAATCAGCCCCAGCATTTT. Full variable domain (missing parts from reference TRBV28 and TRBJ1-5): DVKVTQSSRYLVKRTGEKVFLECVQDMDHENMFWYRQDPGLGLRLIYFSYDVKMKEKGDIPEGYSVSREKKERFSLILESASTNQTSMYLCASNRGSSNQPQHFGDGTRLSIL.

V and J are TRBV12-5 and TRBJ1-2; D is unresolved. The CDR3 spans 15 residues. V was shortened by 6 bases and J by 6 bases, with 20 bases between the two germline ends. Germline loops: CDR1 LGHNT, CDR2 FRNRAP. The CDR3 DNA is TGTGCTAGTGGCGATTTGGCCCGCTACGTTAATGGCTACACCTTC. Protein: CASGDLARYVNGYTF.

This chain connects TRBV3-1 (or the pseudogene TRBV3-2) to TRBJ2-3; TRBD1 aligns across 8 bases. The junction had 7 bases not matched to a gene; V was cut back by 4 bases and J by 4 bases. This CDR3 spans 15 amino acids. Per germline, CDR1 LGHDT and CDR2 YNNKEL (reference sequence). DNA of the CDR3: TGTGCCAGCAGCCCGTGGGGGGACAGGCCAGATACGCAGTATTTT. Protein product: CASSPWGDRPDTQYF.

V and J are TRBV6-2 or TRBV6-3 and TRBJ2-1; 7 bases agree with TRBD2. Germline loops: CDR1 MNHEY, CDR2 SVGEGT. The trim removed 2 bases at V and 6 bases at J, leaving 4 bases unmatched. The length of the CDR3 is 14 residues. The CDR3 DNA sequence: TGTGCCAGCAGTTACCTGCGCGGGAGCAATGAGCAGTTCTTC. Residues: CASSYLRGSNEQFF.

The chain employs TRBV5-1 and TRBJ2-7, with 12 bases aligning to TRBD2. The CDR3 consists of 16 residues. The ends lost 0 bases at V and 5 bases at J; junction bases unmatched: 6. The germline V gene has CDR1 SGHRS and CDR2 YFSETQ. The CDR3 bases are TGCGCCAGCAGCTTGGTGCTAGCGGGGGGGCCTCACGAGCAGTACTTC. It translates to CASSLVLAGGPHEQYF.